This TCR beta chain was captured by sequencing in a study of molecular identifiers for immune sequencing clone quantification. Using 10%, 30% or 50% RNA, naive CD8 libraries were derived from roughly 20,000 to 1,000,000 sorted cells. Naive CD8 T cell sorting was performed on the CD8+CD4-CCR7+CD45RA+ phenotype. This clonotype was seen a few times. One entry per CDR3 protein, called by TCRdb with MiXCR from the PCR reads. The sample holds 97,000 or so distinct CDR3 sequences, 24% seen once. The CDR3 is 16 amino acids. Between the trimmed V and J ends, which lost 3 bases and 7 bases, there was a span of 17 bases. Germline assignment: CDR1 KGHDR and CDR2 SFDVKD.

The TCR comes from a human donor in good health. Some libraries in this study had Jurkat cell RNA spiked in. The rearrangement joins TRBV24-1 to TRBJ2-2; TRBD1 might be the D (6 bases). Sequencing used naive CD8+ T cells from blood, with Jurkat cell RNA spiked in. Subset specified: FACS-sorted CD8+CD4-CCR7+CD45RA+ naive T cells. This CDR3 reads CATSDPEQGFLGELFF. As DNA, the CDR3 is TGTGCCACCAGTGATCCAGAACAGGGTTTTCTCGGGGAGCTGTTTTTT.